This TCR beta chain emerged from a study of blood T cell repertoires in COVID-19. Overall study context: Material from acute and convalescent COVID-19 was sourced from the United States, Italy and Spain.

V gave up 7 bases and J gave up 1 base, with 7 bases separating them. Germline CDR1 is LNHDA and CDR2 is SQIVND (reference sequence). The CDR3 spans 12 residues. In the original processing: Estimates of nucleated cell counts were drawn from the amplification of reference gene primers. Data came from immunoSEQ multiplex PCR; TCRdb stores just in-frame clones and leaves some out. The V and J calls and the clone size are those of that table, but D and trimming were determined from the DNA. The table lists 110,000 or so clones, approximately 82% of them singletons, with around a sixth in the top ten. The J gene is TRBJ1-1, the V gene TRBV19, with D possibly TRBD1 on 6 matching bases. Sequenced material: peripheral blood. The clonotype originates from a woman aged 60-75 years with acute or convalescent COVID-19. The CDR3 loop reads CASIQGNTEAFF. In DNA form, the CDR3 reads TGTGCCAGTATACAGGGGAACACTGAAGCTTTCTTT.